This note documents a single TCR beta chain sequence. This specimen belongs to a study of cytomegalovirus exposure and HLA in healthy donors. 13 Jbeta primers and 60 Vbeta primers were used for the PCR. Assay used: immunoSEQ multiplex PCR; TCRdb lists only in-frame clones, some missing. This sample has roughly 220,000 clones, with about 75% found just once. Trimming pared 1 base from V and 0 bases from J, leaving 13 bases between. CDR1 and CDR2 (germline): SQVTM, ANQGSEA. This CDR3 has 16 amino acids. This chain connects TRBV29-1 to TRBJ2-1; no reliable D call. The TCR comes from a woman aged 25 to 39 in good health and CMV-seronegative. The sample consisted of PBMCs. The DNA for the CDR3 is TGCAGCGTTGAAGGGGCCACAGTCTACTCCTACAATGAGCAGTTCTTC. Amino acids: CSVEGATVYSYNEQFF.